Sequencing of this T cell receptor (beta chain) was carried out in a study of T cell responses to AZD1222 COVID-19 vaccine (dated by TCRdb to about 2021). In the study overall: A total of 233 trial participants underwent TCR sequencing, of whom 207 received two doses of AZD1222 and around 25 received two doses of the MenACWY control vaccine. Trial participants were enrolled into age subgroups of 18-55, 56-69 and 70-plus years, which contained about 150, 28 and 57 TCR-sequenced participants, respectively. Here is what the overall study found, with its caveats: Spike-specific TCR breadth and depth rose significantly after two AZD1222 doses compared with day 0 and with MenACWY recipients. In the small 56-69-year group, the increase in depth fell short of significance, most likely because of low power. Because no day 14 peak-response samples were available, the repertoires could be characterized only after the peak T cell response. The whole spike protein was spanned by vaccine-associated CD4 TCRs, and dominant responses were seen in regions 160-218 and 743-854. Conclusions about previously exposed vaccinees are limited because only a handful of AZD1222 recipients were SARS-CoV-2 seropositive at baseline. Most participants were white British and females outnumbered males, and the authors suggested that clonal diversity may have been underestimated. Nearly half of unique spike-specific TCRs reportedly recognized epitopes outside regions mutated in the B.1.351 and B.1.1.7 variants.

Including the terminal cysteine and phenylalanine, the CDR3 comprises 18 residues. Only the CDR3 region is kept as DNA, spanning 54 bases read in frame from base 1. From the germline V gene, CDR1 is SGHRS and CDR2 is YFSETQ. V is pared back by 0 bases and J by 0 bases, with 17 bases lying between the germline termini. According to the study, the label for this sample's time point signals: about 28 days (+/-7) after the second vaccine dose. Interpreted using the paper, the treatment or condition label stands for: meningococcal conjugate vaccine given as trial control. Samples from vaccinated people were obtained from the UK trials COV001 and COV002, which included a single-blind randomized controlled phase 2/3 trial of AZD1222 (ChAdOx1 nCoV-19) in healthy adults. For TCRbeta chain sequencing, PBMC samples were collected from trial participants at day 0 and at day 28 after the second dose. A note on this clone: Its recognized antigen is unknown. It has no much larger one-base neighbor in the sample; base qualities were not kept.

The CDR3 regions of human TCRbeta chains were analyzed by immunosequencing. On the authors' methods: TCRs in the repertoires were matched against a reference library of SARS-CoV-2-specific TCRs that had been generated with the MIRA antigen-specificity platform. Breadth was defined as the fraction of unique TCRs that were SARS-CoV-2-associated, and depth was defined as the fraction of total T cells that were SARS-CoV-2-associated. Using the MIRA data, each spike-specific TCR was mapped to the spike region that the TCR reacts to and placed in a CD4 or CD8 class. Log10-transformed breadth and depth values were compared by one-way ANOVA with Sidak's multiple comparisons tests. TCRdb carries this immuneACCESS record with in-frame sequences only. Its versions omit some clonotypes, under half of them owing to an unresolved V gene in the studies checked, with the rest unexplained. The D gene and trimming were derived from the DNA, and the V and J assignments and clone size from that table. The sample includes some 40,000 clones, with 88% observed a single time. Clones ranked in the top ten supply roughly 29% of the sample.

The rearrangement joined TRBV5-1 to TRBJ2-3; the D gene lacks a confident call. Source: peripheral blood, taken 28 days after the second dose of the MenACWY control vaccine. This sequence was found in an adult who received the MenACWY meningococcal vaccine as a control. Read as DNA, the sequence is TGCGCCAGCAGCTTGGAGGTGGCCGCAAGACGAAGCACAGATACGCAGTATTTT. Translation gives CASSLEVAARRSTDTQYF. Extended through the reference TRBV5-1 and TRBJ2-3 proteins, this CDR3 yields the full variable domain: KAGVTQTPRYLIKTRGQQVTLSCSPISGHRSVSWYQQTPGQGLQFLFEYFSETQRNKGNFPGRFSGRQFSNSRSEMNVSTLELGDSALYLCASSLEVAARRSTDTQYFGPGTRLTVL.